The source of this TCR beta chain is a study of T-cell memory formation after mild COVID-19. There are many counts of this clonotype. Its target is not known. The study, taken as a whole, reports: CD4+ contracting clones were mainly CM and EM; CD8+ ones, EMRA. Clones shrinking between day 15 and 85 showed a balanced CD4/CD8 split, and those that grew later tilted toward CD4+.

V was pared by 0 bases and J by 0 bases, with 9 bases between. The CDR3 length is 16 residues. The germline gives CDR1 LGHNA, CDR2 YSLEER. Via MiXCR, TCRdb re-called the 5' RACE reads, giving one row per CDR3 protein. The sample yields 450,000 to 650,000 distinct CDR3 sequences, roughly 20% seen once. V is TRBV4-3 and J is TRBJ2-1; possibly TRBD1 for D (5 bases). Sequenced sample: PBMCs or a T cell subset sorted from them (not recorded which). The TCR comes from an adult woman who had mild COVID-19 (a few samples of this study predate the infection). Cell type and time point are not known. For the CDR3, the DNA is TGCGCCAGCAGCCAAGAGTGGGGCCGCTCCTACAATGAGCAGTTCTTC. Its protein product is CASSQEWGRSYNEQFF.